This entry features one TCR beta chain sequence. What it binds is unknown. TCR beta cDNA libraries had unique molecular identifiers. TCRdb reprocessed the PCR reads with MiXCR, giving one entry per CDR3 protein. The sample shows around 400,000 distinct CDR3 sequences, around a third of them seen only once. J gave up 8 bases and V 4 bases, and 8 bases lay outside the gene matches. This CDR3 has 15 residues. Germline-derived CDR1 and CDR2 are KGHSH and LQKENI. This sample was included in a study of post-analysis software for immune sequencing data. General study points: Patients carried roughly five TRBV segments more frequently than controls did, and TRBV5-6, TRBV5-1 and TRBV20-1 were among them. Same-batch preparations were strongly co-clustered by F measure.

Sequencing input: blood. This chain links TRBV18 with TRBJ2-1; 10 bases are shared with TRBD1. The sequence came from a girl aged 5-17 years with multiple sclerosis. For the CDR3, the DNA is TGTGCCAGCTCACTTAGACAGGGGGCAGAGGATGAGCAGTTCTTC. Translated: CASSLRQGAEDEQFF. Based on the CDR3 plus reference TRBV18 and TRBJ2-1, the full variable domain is NAGVMQNPRHLVRRRGQEARLRCSPMKGHSHVYWYRQLPEEGLKFMVYLQKENIIDESGMPKERFSAEFPKEGPSILRIQQVVRGDSAAYFCASSLRQGAEDEQFFGPGTRLTVL.